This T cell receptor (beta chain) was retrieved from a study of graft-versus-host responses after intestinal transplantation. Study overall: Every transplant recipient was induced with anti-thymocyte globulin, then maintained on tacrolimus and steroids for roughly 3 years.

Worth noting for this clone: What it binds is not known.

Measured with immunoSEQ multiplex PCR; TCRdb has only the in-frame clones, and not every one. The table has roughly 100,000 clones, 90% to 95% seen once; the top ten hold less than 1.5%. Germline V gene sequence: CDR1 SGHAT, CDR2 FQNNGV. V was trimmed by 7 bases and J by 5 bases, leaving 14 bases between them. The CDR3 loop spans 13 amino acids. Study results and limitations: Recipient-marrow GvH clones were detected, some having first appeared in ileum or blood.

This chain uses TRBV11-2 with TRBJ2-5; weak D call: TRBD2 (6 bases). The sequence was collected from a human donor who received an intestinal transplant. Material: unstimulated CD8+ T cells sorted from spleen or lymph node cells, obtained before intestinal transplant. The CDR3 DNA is TGTGCCAGCAACCTGATGGGGAGGGAGACCCAGTACTTC. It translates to CASNLMGRETQYF.